Shown below are 26 T cell receptor beta chains from a single sample sequenced in a study of blood T cell repertoires in COVID-19. Profiling relied on immunoSEQ multiplex PCR, and the TCRdb table lists in-frame clones only, not all of them. The repertoire consists of approximately 190,000 clones, with about 88% occurring once and the leading ten covering approximately 5.6%. The specimen sequenced was peripheral blood. Receptors originate from a woman in her thirties or forties who had recovered from COVID-19.

The chain employs TRBV6-1 and TRBJ1-5; D is undetermined. V lost 0 bases and J lost 4, with 7 bases in between. Germline V gene sequence: CDR1 MNHNS, CDR2 SASEGT. This CDR3 contains 14 residues. The CDR3 region is CASSEALANQPQHF. In nucleotides, the CDR3 is TGTGCCAGCAGTGAAGCCTTGGCAAATCAGCCCCAGCATTTT.

The chain uses TRBV5-1 and TRBJ2-1, with D possibly matching TRBD1 (7 bases). The CDR3 is 15 amino acids. The V end lost 5 bases, the J end lost 7 bases, and 19 bases lay between the germline ends. Germline V CDR1 and CDR2: SGHRS, YFSETQ. The CDR3 protein is CASREQTGRTNEQFF. The DNA of the CDR3 is TGCGCCAGCAGGGAACAGACAGGGAGGACTAATGAGCAGTTCTTC.

Ten or more counts support this clone. This rearrangement joins TRBV5-6 to TRBJ2-7; 7 nucleotides match TRBD1. This CDR3 has 13 residues. V gave up 1 base and J gave up 5 bases; unmatched junction bases: 3. Looked up from germline, CDR1 is SGHDT and CDR2 is YYEEEE. The CDR3 DNA reads TGTGCCAGCAGCTTGTACAGGGGCCACGAGCAGTACTTC. Amino acid sequence: CASSLYRGHEQYF.

This clone was recorded once. J is TRBJ1-1 and V is TRBV19, with D possibly being TRBD1 (5 bases). V shed 1 base and J shed 5 bases, with 8 bases lying between them. Germline V gene sequence: CDR1 LNHDA, CDR2 SQIVND (reference sequence). The CDR3 has 13 residues. DNA for the CDR3: TGTGCCAGTAGTATAGTCGACAGTACTGAAGCTTTCTTT. Amino acids: CASSIVDSTEAFF.

The chain combines TRBV21-1 with TRBJ2-5; the table gives TRBD1 as D, unverified against the DNA. TRBV21-1 represents a pseudogene. The CDR3 sequence is 14 residues long. The CDR3 coding sequence is TGTGCCAGCAGCAGACAGGAACCACAAGAGACCCAGTACTTC. It is translated as CASSRQEPQETQYF.

This chain connects TRBV30 to TRBJ2-7; D not certain. V was shortened by 0 bases and J by 6 bases, with 6 bases between the two germline ends. The CDR3 contains 11 residues. CDR1 is GTSNPN and CDR2 is SVGIG in the germline V gene (reference sequence). The DNA of the CDR3 is TGTGCCTGGAGTGTACGGGTCGAGCAGTACTTC. It specifies CAWSVRVEQYF. Variable domain in full (rest from reference TRBV30 and TRBJ2-7): SQTIHQWPATLVQPVGSPLSLECTVEGTSNPNLYWYRQAAGRGLQLLFYSVGIGQISSEVPQNLSASRPQDRQFILSSKKLLLSDSGFYLCAWSVRVEQYFGPGTRLTVT.

The V gene is TRBV27, the J gene TRBJ1-5; D uncertain. The CDR3 length is 13 residues. Trimming cost V 5 bases and J 4 bases, with 9 bases left between them. The V gene's germline CDR1 is MNHEY and CDR2 SMNVEV (reference sequence). The CDR3, as DNA: TGTGCCAGCAGTCCCTACCTTAATCAGCCCCAGCATTTT. Protein product: CASSPYLNQPQHF.

The chain combines TRBV6-5 with TRBJ2-5; 10 bases map to TRBD2. Germline CDR1 reads MNHEY; CDR2 reads SVGAGI. CDR3 size: 15 residues. J gave up 1 base and V 7 bases, and 6 bases lay outside the gene matches. CDR3 loop: CASTFRLAGQETQYF. DNA for the CDR3: TGTGCCAGCACTTTCAGACTAGCGGGCCAAGAGACCCAGTACTTC.

J is TRBJ1-6 and V is TRBV30; D ambiguous. Trimming stripped 3 bases from V and 4 bases from J, with 10 bases between. The CDR3 length is 14 residues. Germline CDR1 and CDR2: GTSNPN and SVGIG (reference sequence). CDR3: CAWSPPGYNSPLHF. The CDR3, as DNA: TGTGCCTGGAGCCCCCCCGGGTATAATTCACCCCTCCACTTT.

The rearrangement joins TRBV6-2 or TRBV6-3 to TRBJ2-1; D is ambiguous. Deletions cut 0 bases from V and 9 bases from J, with 18 bases between. Per the germline V gene, CDR1 is MNHEY and CDR2 is SVGEGT. The CDR3 extends over 16 amino acids. DNA of the CDR3: TGTGCCAGCAGTTACTCTCCCCCGCTAGTTCCCCGTGAGCAGTTCTTC. This encodes CASSYSPPLVPREQFF.

The gene calls are TRBV7-2 and TRBJ2-3; 9 bases are a match to TRBD2. This CDR3 contains 17 residues. Looked up from germline, CDR1 is SGHTA and CDR2 is FQGNSA. J lost 3 bases, V lost 5 bases, and 12 bases had no gene match. The CDR3 nucleotides are TGTGCCAGCAGCACCCCGACTAGCGGAACCTATACAGATACGCAGTATTTT. It encodes CASSTPTSGTYTDTQYF.

This clone has more than one count but fewer than ten. The chain employs TRBV7-2 and TRBJ1-3, with 7 bases lining up with TRBD1. Germline V CDR1 and CDR2: SGHTA, FQGNSA. The V and J ends lost 5 bases and 2 bases, in that order; junction bases with no gene match: 9. The CDR3 runs 16 residues. CDR3 bases: TGTGCCAGCAGCACGTCCGGGACAGATACTGGAAACACCATATATTTT. It encodes CASSTSGTDTGNTIYF.

This clone was seen a single time. The gene calls are TRBV6-5 and TRBJ2-3; D may be TRBD1 (5 bases). Trimming pared 2 bases from V and 0 bases from J, leaving 12 bases between. The germline V gene encodes CDR1 MNHEY and CDR2 SVGAGI. The length of the CDR3 is 16 residues. This CDR3 is CASSYLGQPSTDTQYF. The CDR3 DNA sequence: TGTGCCAGCAGTTACCTAGGACAACCTAGCACAGATACGCAGTATTTT.

The chain combines TRBV19 with TRBJ2-5; 8 positions agree with TRBD1. CDR1 is LNHDA and CDR2 is SQIVND in the germline V gene (reference sequence). The ends lost 10 bases at V and 5 bases at J; junction bases unmatched: 15. This CDR3 is built from 15 residues. The CDR3 spells CATQGAGWGLETQYF. CDR3 coding DNA: TGTGCCACCCAGGGGGCAGGGTGGGGGTTGGAGACCCAGTACTTC.

This rearrangement joins TRBV19 to TRBJ2-3; 12 bases align to TRBD1. After removal of 5 bases from V and 4 bases from J, the junction contained 7 bases not matched to a gene. The germline CDR1 and CDR2 sequences are LNHDA and SQIVND (reference sequence). CDR3 size: 16 residues. The CDR3 DNA is TGTGCCAGTAGTGCGGGACAGGGGGCTAAGGCAGATACGCAGTATTTT. Encoded protein: CASSAGQGAKADTQYF.

The V call is TRBV7-9, the J call TRBJ1-2; 9 bases map to TRBD1. Germline CDR1 reads SEHNR; CDR2 reads FQNEAQ (reference sequence). The CDR3 extends over 14 amino acids. J lost 6 bases, V lost 4 bases, and 6 bases had no gene match. The CDR3 protein is CASSSGDRDDGYTF. The CDR3 DNA is TGTGCCAGCAGCTCGGGGGACAGGGACGATGGCTACACCTTC. The variable domain in full, completed from reference TRBV7-9 and TRBJ1-2, reads DTGVSQNPRHKITKRGQNVTFRCDPISEHNRLYWYRQTLGQGPEFLTYFQNEAQLEKSRLLSDRFSAERPKGSFSTLEIQRTEQGDSAMYLCASSSGDRDDGYTFGSGTRLTVV.

The CDR3 sequence is CASSPRPDRSSYEQYF. CDR3 coding DNA: TGTGCCAGCAGCCCGAGACCGGACAGAAGCTCCTACGAGCAGTACTTC. The J gene is TRBJ2-7, the V gene TRBV11-2; TRBD1 might be the D (6 bases). Germline loops: CDR1 SGHAT, CDR2 FQNNGV. The CDR3 extends over 16 amino acids. V lost 5 bases, J lost 0 bases, and 17 bases lay in between.

The J gene is TRBJ2-5, the V gene TRBV29-1; 8 bases match TRBD2. This CDR3 has 13 amino acids. In germline, CDR1 is SQVTM, CDR2 ANQGSEA. V lost 8 bases and J lost 7; bases outside the gene matches: 12. The CDR3 bases are TGCAGCCTCGGGGGGGAGGCCCGAGGGACCCAGTACTTC. Translation gives CSLGGEARGTQYF.

The genes are TRBV5-4 and TRBJ1-2; 9 positions match TRBD1. Looked up from germline, CDR1 is SGHNT and CDR2 is YYREEE (reference sequence). CDR3 length: 14 residues. Germline trimming cut 4 bases from V and 8 bases from J; bases unmatched to any gene: 9. DNA for the CDR3: TGTGCCAGCAGCCCCTTTGAGACAGGGGGAGGCTACACCTTC. Protein: CASSPFETGGGYTF.

This clone was seen only a few times. J is TRBJ1-4 and V is TRBV5-1; tentatively, D is TRBD1 (5 bases). Germline lookup yields CDR1 SGHRS and CDR2 YFSETQ. The CDR3 consists of 16 residues. Trimming pared 0 bases from V and 7 bases from J, leaving 16 bases between. Here the CDR3 reads CASSLAVRSGPEKLFF. CDR3 DNA sequence: TGCGCCAGCAGCTTGGCCGTTCGGTCAGGGCCTGAAAAACTGTTTTTT.

This chain links TRBV5-6 with TRBJ1-2; no reliable D call. Trimming left V 1 base short and J 6 bases short, with 4 bases between. CDR3 length: 11 amino acids. Germline-derived CDR1 and CDR2 are SGHDT and YYEEEE. For the CDR3, the DNA is TGTGCCAGCAGCTTGATAGATGGCTACACCTTC. Amino acids: CASSLIDGYTF. The variable domain in full, with the rest retrieved from reference TRBV5-6 and TRBJ1-2, is DAGVTQSPTHLIKTRGQQVTLRCSPKSGHDTVSWYQQALGQGPQFIFQYYEEEERQRGNFPDRFSGHQFPNYSSELNVNALLLGDSALYLCASSLIDGYTFGSGTRLTVV.

The rearrangement joins TRBV5-1 to TRBJ2-6; tentatively, D is TRBD2 (6 bases). V lost 4 bases to trimming and J lost 1 base, with 18 bases between them. Germline V CDR1 and CDR2: SGHRS, YFSETQ. The CDR3 runs to 18 residues. This CDR3 is CASSSTGGIGSGANVLTF. CDR3 in DNA: TGCGCCAGCAGCAGTACAGGAGGGATAGGTTCTGGGGCCAACGTCCTGACTTTC. The full variable domain, completed using reference TRBV5-1 and TRBJ2-6, is KAGVTQTPRYLIKTRGQQVTLSCSPISGHRSVSWYQQTPGQGLQFLFEYFSETQRNKGNFPGRFSGRQFSNSRSEMNVSTLELGDSALYLCASSSTGGIGSGANVLTFGAGSRLTVL.

This clone was found once. The V gene is TRBV24-1, the J gene TRBJ1-2, with D tentatively TRBD1 (6 bases). From germline, CDR1 is KGHDR and CDR2 SFDVKD. V was shortened by 6 bases and J by 6 bases, with 10 bases between the two germline ends. The length of the CDR3 is 12 residues. The CDR3: CATSLQGDGYTF. The CDR3 DNA is TGTGCCACCAGTTTACAGGGAGATGGCTACACCTTC.

This chain joins TRBV5-1 and TRBJ2-2; 7 bases are shared with TRBD2. CDR1 and CDR2 from the germline V gene are SGHRS and YFSETQ. V shed 4 bases and J 4 bases; nucleotides not matched to a gene: 7. The CDR3 length is 15 residues. The DNA of the CDR3 is TGCGCCAGCAGCGGGACTACCGGGAGCACCGGGGAGCTGTTTTTT. Protein sequence: CASSGTTGSTGELFF.

The chain couples TRBV3-1 (or the pseudogene TRBV3-2) to TRBJ1-2; 8 nucleotides match TRBD1. V was clipped by 1 base and J by 6 bases; unmatched bases: 7. Per the germline V gene, CDR1 is LGHDT and CDR2 is YNNKEL (reference sequence). The CDR3 sequence is 15 residues long. Here the CDR3 DNA reads TGTGCCAGCAGCCAAGGTGGACAGGGTGGGGATGGCTACACCTTC. It codes for CASSQGGQGGDGYTF.

The chain couples TRBV11-2 to TRBJ2-5, with 7 bases lining up with TRBD2. The CDR3 has 14 amino acids. The germline V gene encodes CDR1 SGHAT and CDR2 FQNNGV. The ends lost 0 bases at V and 6 bases at J; junction bases unmatched: 4. The CDR3 nucleotides read TGTGCCAGCAGCTTAGAAGGCGGGAGACAGACCCAGTACTTC. Encoded protein: CASSLEGGRQTQYF.